The entry below describes one T cell receptor (beta chain). Antigen unknown. This CDR3 contains 11 residues. V was pared by 6 bases and J by 5 bases, with 10 bases between. Germline V gene lookup returns CDR1 DFQATT and CDR2 SNEGSKA (reference sequence). This sample was taken from a study of identifying expanded T cells in peripheral blood. Study conclusions and caveats: Differentially abundant clones: around 1.2 between replicates, just under 17 at roughly 13 days, around 20 at four.

The repertoire was sequenced with immunoSEQ multiplex PCR; TCRdb's copy has only in-frame clones and lacks some. The table records 70,000 to 100,000 clones, around 86% of them present only once. Healthy donors had no documented immune events, such as infections, while sampled. This sequence was found in a person aged 18 to 70 in good health. The sample consisted of blood. V usage is TRBV20-1 and J usage is TRBJ1-1; D may be TRBD1 (5 bases). The CDR3 loop reads CSASGGTEAFF. The CDR3 DNA follows: TGCAGTGCCTCCGGGGGGACTGAAGCTTTCTTT.